The 15 T cell receptor beta chains listed next were all sequenced from one sample in a study of regulatory T cells in long-lasting Graves disease. Time point described: persistent/refractory GD, antithyroid drugs over 5 years with positive TRAb. There was RNA extracted from PBMCs, and the TCR library was made from it. iRepertoire HTBI primers and Arm-PCR of CDR3 regions built TCR beta libraries. A single record per CDR3 protein comes from TCRdb applying MiXCR to the multiplex PCR reads. The sample yields roughly 430,000 distinct CDR3 sequences, 20% to 25% seen once. This specimen was peripheral blood mononuclear cells (PBMCs), taken when the disease was refractory, from a patient treated with antithyroid drugs. The receptor source for this set is a female donor with Graves disease.

The V call is TRBV10-3, the J call TRBJ2-7; D possibly corresponds to TRBD2 (6 bases). Trimming pared 10 bases from V and 0 bases from J, leaving 13 bases between. Germline assignment: CDR1 ENHRY and CDR2 SYGVKD. The CDR3 is 13 residues long. The CDR3 sequence is CATGTLSSYEQYF. CDR3 nucleotide sequence: TGTGCCACTGGGACTCTGAGCTCCTACGAGCAGTACTTC.

This clonotype was seen ten or more times. V gene TRBV12-3 or TRBV12-4 combines with J gene TRBJ1-1, with unresolved D. This CDR3 comprises 14 residues. Trimming removed 3 bases at V and 1 base at J, with 9 bases between. CDR3 amino acids: CASSFEGTNTEAFF. The CDR3 coding sequence is TGTGCCAGCAGTTTCGAGGGCACGAACACTGAAGCTTTCTTT.

The rearrangement uses TRBV20-1 and TRBJ2-1; 11 positions agree with TRBD2. Trimming took 3 bases from V and 6 from J; bases not matched to a gene: 7. There are 15 residues in the CDR3. Germline V gene sequence: CDR1 DFQATT, CDR2 SNEGSKA (reference sequence). The DNA for the CDR3 is TGCAGTGCTAGTCCACTAGCGGGAGCCTCCAATGAGCAGTTCTTC. Its protein is CSASPLAGASNEQFF.

This clonotype was recorded at least ten times. The chain recombines TRBV28 with TRBJ1-1; 7 nucleotides align to TRBD1. V trimming: 5 bases; J trimming: 1 base; junction bases outside the gene matches: 4. This CDR3 spans 14 amino acids. Germline CDR1 MDHEN, CDR2 SYDVKM. CDR3 loop: CASSPRGGNTEAFF. The CDR3 DNA sequence: TGTGCCAGCAGTCCCAGGGGGGGGAACACTGAAGCTTTCTTT. The variable domain in full, with the rest retrieved from reference TRBV28 and TRBJ1-1, is DVKVTQSSRYLVKRTGEKVFLECVQDMDHENMFWYRQDPGLGLRLIYFSYDVKMKEKGDIPEGYSVSREKKERFSLILESASTNQTSMYLCASSPRGGNTEAFFGQGTRLTVV.

This chain connects TRBV5-1 to TRBJ2-5; 7 bases map to TRBD2. V shed 0 bases, J shed 4 bases, and the junction held 3 bases outside the gene matches. CDR1 is SGHRS and CDR2 is YFSETQ in the germline V gene. This CDR3 is 14 amino acids long. The CDR3 spells CASSLAWGGETQYF. CDR3 sequence (DNA): TGCGCCAGCAGCTTGGCGTGGGGGGGAGAGACCCAGTACTTC.

The chain couples TRBV3-1 to TRBJ1-2, with 9 bases lining up with TRBD1. J lost 8 bases, V lost 1 base, and 11 bases had no gene match. Looked up from germline, CDR1 is LGHDT and CDR2 is YNNKEL (reference sequence). This CDR3 contains 16 residues. The DNA for the CDR3 is TGTGCCAGCAGCCAAGGCCTAGGGGACAGGGTAACGGGCTACACCTTC. Translation: CASSQGLGDRVTGYTF.

The V call is TRBV6-2 or TRBV6-3, the J call TRBJ2-1; 9 bases line up with TRBD2. Germline lookup yields CDR1 MNHEY and CDR2 SVGEGT. The CDR3 has 14 amino acids. V lost 11 bases, J lost 9 bases, and 14 bases stayed unmatched. The CDR3, as DNA: TGTGCCGGCGCCGTGGTAGCGGGAGCGGTTGAGCAGTTCTTC. Amino acids: CAGAVVAGAVEQFF.

As concerns this clonotype: This likely reflects a read error, since a far larger clone is one base away. The chain has TRBV19 and TRBJ2-7; 8 bases map to TRBD1. The CDR3 length is 11 residues. The germline gives CDR1 LNHDA, CDR2 SQIVND (reference sequence). CDR3 loop: CASGQGYGQYF. Here the CDR3 DNA reads TGTGCCAGTGGACAGGGCTACGGGCAGTACTTC.

As concerns this clonotype: The CDR3 end shows no conserved phenylalanine or tryptophan, and so a read error is likely. The genes are TRBV2 and TRBJ1-3, with D uncertain. Germline V lookup: CDR1 SNHLY, CDR2 FYNNEI. Trimming removed 6 bases at V and 9 bases at J, with 9 bases between. The CDR3 is 11 amino acids. CDR3: CASSPKRTIYS. Here the CDR3 DNA reads TGTGCCAGCAGCCCTAAACGCACCATATATTCT.

The chain joins TRBV7-3 to TRBJ2-2; a possible D gene is TRBD2 (5 bases). The CDR3 has 13 residues. Trimming removed 5 bases at V and 5 bases at J, with 9 bases between. The V gene's germline CDR1 is SGHTA and CDR2 FQGTGA. The CDR3 DNA follows: TGTGCCAGCAGCCGCCGGGGAACCGGGGAGCTGTTTTTT. Amino acids: CASSRRGTGELFF. Complete variable domain (other parts from reference TRBV7-3 and TRBJ2-2): GAGVSQTPSNKVTEKGKYVELRCDPISGHTALYWYRQSLGQGPEFLIYFQGTGAADDSGLPNDRFFAVRPEGSVSTLKIQRTERGDSAVYLCASSRRGTGELFFGEGSRLTVL.

This clonotype has ten or more counts. V gene TRBV28 combines with J gene TRBJ1-2; D unresolved. Trimming pared 6 bases from V and 4 bases from J, leaving 12 bases between. This CDR3 contains 13 residues. Per germline, CDR1 MDHEN and CDR2 SYDVKM. The CDR3 nucleotides are TGTGCCAGCAGATCCCAAGCCCTCTATGGCTACACCTTC. Amino acid sequence: CASRSQALYGYTF.

In this sample, this clonotype turned up a few times. The chain uses TRBV20-1 and TRBJ1-2; D gene uncertain. V lost 4 bases to trimming and J lost 7 bases, with 16 bases between them. This CDR3 has 13 residues. Germline values: CDR1 DFQATT, CDR2 SNEGSKA (reference sequence). The CDR3 loop reads CSAIPGPMRGYTF. The CDR3 bases are TGCAGTGCTATCCCCGGGCCTATGCGTGGCTACACCTTC.

DNA for the CDR3: TGCAGCGTTGAAGAAGCTAGCGGGAGGACGTCCTACGAGCAGTACTTC. Its translation: CSVEEASGRTSYEQYF. V usage is TRBV29-1 and J usage is TRBJ2-7, with TRBD2 matching 11 bases. Germline V CDR1 and CDR2: SQVTM, ANQGSEA. The CDR3 is 16 amino acids. Losses at the gene ends were 0 bases for V and 1 base for J; bases not matched to a gene: 5.

This clonotype has ten or more counts. The chain carries TRBV28 and TRBJ1-6, with 7 bases that match TRBD1. Germline lookup yields CDR1 MDHEN and CDR2 SYDVKM. The J segment lost 5 bases and the V segment lost 11 bases, leaving 12 bases of the junction unmatched. The CDR3 has 15 residues. Here the CDR3 DNA reads TGTGCCGGGGGGACACCGGGACAGAATAATTCACCCCTCCACTTT. This encodes CAGGTPGQNNSPLHF.

This clonotype was detected a few times. V usage is TRBV20-1 and J usage is TRBJ2-7, with 8 bases lining up with TRBD1. V gave up 3 bases and J gave up 6 bases; unmatched junction bases: 4. This CDR3 region has 12 residues. The germline gives CDR1 DFQATT, CDR2 SNEGSKA (reference sequence). CDR3 region: CSASVTGVEQYF. The CDR3 region has the DNA TGCAGTGCTAGCGTGACAGGGGTCGAGCAGTACTTC.